The 30 T cell receptor beta chains below all came from one sample that was sequenced in a study of molecular identifiers for immune sequencing clone quantification. TCRdb processed the PCR reads anew with MiXCR; each CDR3 protein has one entry. This table has 460,000 or so distinct CDR3 sequences, around 25% appearing once. What was sequenced was naive CD8+ T cells from blood, with Jurkat cell RNA spiked in. Stated subset: FACS-sorted CD8+CD4-CCR7+CD45RA+ naive T cells. These receptors all stem from a human donor in good health. Some libraries in this study had Jurkat cell RNA spiked in.

This clonotype appeared a few times. The V and J genes are TRBV7-9 and TRBJ2-1; TRBD2 matches at 11 bases. The germline CDR1 and CDR2 sequences are SEHNR and FQNEAQ (reference sequence). This CDR3 spans 19 amino acids. V dropped 1 base and J dropped 4; count of bases not matched to a gene: 12. As DNA, the CDR3 is TGTGCCAGCAGCTTAGAACTAGCGGGAGACGGCGGGGTATACAATGAGCAGTTCTTC. The encoded protein is CASSLELAGDGGVYNEQFF.

Written as DNA, the CDR3 is TGTGCCAGCAGCTTGACTAGCGGGAGATCTTCTAGCACAGATACGCAGTATTTT. Amino acid sequence: CASSLTSGRSSSTDTQYF. The chain couples TRBV11-2 to TRBJ2-3; 12 bases match TRBD2. The CDR3 length is 18 residues. The trim removed 3 bases at V and 0 bases at J, leaving 7 bases unmatched. The germline CDR1 and CDR2 sequences are SGHAT and FQNNGV.

The chain links TRBV7-9 to TRBJ2-1; 8 positions match TRBD2. The CDR3 has 15 amino acids. With 4 bases clipped from V and 4 bases from J, the junction kept 6 bases outside the gene matches. Germline CDR1 reads SEHNR; CDR2 reads FQNEAQ (reference sequence). The CDR3 is CASSSLVAGYNEQFF. The CDR3 coding sequence is TGTGCCAGCAGCTCCTTGGTAGCGGGGTACAATGAGCAGTTCTTC.

The rearrangement uses TRBV18 and TRBJ1-1; no clear D gene. The germline V and J ends were trimmed by 0 bases and 5 bases, with 19 bases remaining between them. The CDR3 consists of 17 residues. Germline CDR1 and CDR2: KGHSH and LQKENI. The CDR3 DNA reads as TGTGCCAGCTCACCACCGGGGATATTAGTGTATCGGACTGAAGCTTTCTTT. This translates into CASSPPGILVYRTEAFF.

This clonotype was seen repeatedly, ten times or more. The chain uses TRBV7-6 and TRBJ1-4; a weak D match, TRBD1 (5 bases). The CDR3 sequence is 13 residues long. From germline, CDR1 is SGHVS and CDR2 FNYEAQ. The germline V and J ends were trimmed by 8 bases and 7 bases, with 14 bases remaining between them. The CDR3 sequence is CASRPGAGEKLFF. For the CDR3, the DNA is TGTGCCAGCCGCCCCGGGGCCGGTGAAAAACTGTTTTTT.

Notes on this clonotype: Given the absence of the conserved phenylalanine or tryptophan at the CDR3 end, a read error is likely. The rearrangement links TRBV7-9 to TRBJ2-5, with D possibly TRBD2 on 5 matching bases. Germline lookup yields CDR1 SEHNR and CDR2 FQNEAQ (reference sequence). V lost 2 bases and J 3 bases, leaving 10 bases between the germline ends. The CDR3 runs to 14 residues. CDR3 region: CASSLSWGEETQYI. The DNA of the CDR3 is TGTGCCAGCAGCTTATCCTGGGGAGAAGAGACCCAGTACATC.

V and J are TRBV12-3 or TRBV12-4 and TRBJ2-1; TRBD2 matches 14 bases. V was pared by 5 bases and J by 9 bases, with 9 bases of the junction left unmatched. The CDR3 sequence is 16 residues long. CDR3 residues: CASSDGTSGSISEQFF. CDR3 DNA sequence: TGTGCCAGCAGTGATGGGACTAGCGGGAGTATTAGTGAGCAGTTCTTC.

As for this clonotype: A clone one base away is much larger, so this may be a read error. The CDR3 carries no conserved terminal phenylalanine or tryptophan, so it likely arises from a read error. The chain couples TRBV29-1 to TRBJ1-1, with TRBD1 as a possible D gene (5 bases). The CDR3 is made up of 10 amino acids. The V end lost 7 bases, the J end lost 7 bases, and 10 bases lay between the germline ends. Looked up from germline, CDR1 is SQVTM and CDR2 is ANQGSEA. The CDR3 region has the DNA TGCAGCGGTAGGGACGGTGAAGCTTTCTCT. Amino acid sequence: CSGRDGEAFS.

In this sample, this clonotype turned up many times. The chain links TRBV28 to TRBJ2-3; TRBD2 aligns across 10 bases. The germline CDR1 and CDR2 sequences are MDHEN and SYDVKM. There are 14 residues in the CDR3. Trimming removed 10 bases from V and 2 bases from J; junction bases left unmatched: 6. CDR3 sequence: CATRLAGVTDTQYF. Written as DNA, the CDR3 is TGTGCCACCAGACTAGCGGGCGTCACAGATACGCAGTATTTT.

This clonotype has only a few counts. The chain couples TRBV4-1 to TRBJ2-7, with 8 bases that match TRBD1. From germline, CDR1 is MGHRA and CDR2 YSYEKL. This CDR3 is 15 amino acids long. J was trimmed by 3 bases and V by 2 bases; bases with no gene match: 6. CDR3 loop: CASSQLGTGLYEQYF. The CDR3 bases are TGCGCCAGCAGCCAATTGGGGACAGGACTCTACGAGCAGTACTTC.

This clonotype was observed a few times. A read error may produce the germline difference seen at one junction end. The V call is TRBV7-9, the J call TRBJ2-7; no clear D. CDR3 length: 15 residues. Germline CDR1 is SEHNR and CDR2 is FQNEAQ (reference sequence). The CDR3 is CASSLAPEATYEQYF. The CDR3 DNA reads as TGTGCCAGCAGCTTAGCTCCAGAGGCTACCTACGAACAGTACTTC.

As for this clonotype: A much larger clone is a single base away; this may be a read error. The chain joins TRBV7-9 to TRBJ1-1; no reliable D call. CDR1 SEHNR and CDR2 FQNEAQ come from the germline V gene (reference sequence). The CDR3 extends over 13 amino acids. The V end lost 10 bases, the J end lost 2 bases, and 14 bases lay between the germline ends. CDR3 DNA sequence: TGTGCCATCAAGTTCGGGGAAAACACTGAAGCTTTCTTT. This codes for CAIKFGENTEAFF.

This clonotype was counted at least ten times. The V gene is TRBV15, the J gene TRBJ1-5; no reliable D call. The V end was cut by 1 base, the J end by 8 bases, with 6 bases between. The germline CDR1 and CDR2 sequences are LNHNV and YYDKDF (reference sequence). The CDR3 has 12 residues. The CDR3 protein is CATSRVGEPQHF. Here the CDR3 DNA reads TGTGCCACCAGCAGAGTGGGTGAGCCCCAGCATTTT.

Comments on this clonotype: The junction differs from germline at one of its ends, possibly a read error. The chain uses TRBV7-9 and TRBJ1-1; 8 bases align to TRBD1. The germline V gene encodes CDR1 SEHNR and CDR2 FQNEAQ (reference sequence). This CDR3 comprises 14 residues. CDR3 in amino acids: CASSYGRGPTEAIF. CDR3 coding DNA: TGTGCCAGCAGCTATGGCAGGGGGCCCACTGAAGCTATCTTT. The full variable domain, rest sourced from reference TRBV7-9 and TRBJ1-1, is DTGVSQNPRHKITKRGQNVTFRCDPISEHNRLYWYRQTLGQGPEFLTYFQNEAQLEKSRLLSDRFSAERPKGSFSTLEIQRTEQGDSAMYLCASSYGRGPTEAIFGQGTRLTVV.

As to this clonotype: With a much larger clone just one base away, this may be a read error. This chain connects TRBV23-1 to TRBJ1-4; D is possibly TRBD1 (6 bases). TRBV23-1 is noted as an ORF with a role that remains uncertain. There are 15 residues in the CDR3. The CDR3 sequence: CASSQSATGREKPFF. The CDR3 DNA reads TGCGCCAGCAGTCAATCAGCTACAGGGAGGGAAAAACCGTTTTTT.

This clonotype has ten or more counts. The gene calls are TRBV11-2 and TRBJ2-3, with D perhaps being TRBD1 or TRBD2 (5 bases each). This CDR3 region has 15 residues. V was pared by 8 bases and J by 0 bases, with 15 bases between. The germline V gene encodes CDR1 SGHAT and CDR2 FQNNGV. CDR3 protein: CASASGTTSTDTQYF. CDR3 DNA sequence: TGTGCCAGCGCTTCCGGGACCACTAGCACAGATACGCAGTATTTT.

The table lists this clonotype with many counts. The chain uses TRBV6-5 and TRBJ1-1; D gene ambiguous. Germline V gives CDR1 MNHEY, CDR2 SVGAGI. V was shortened by 1 base and J by 1 base, with 10 bases between the two germline ends. The CDR3 spans 15 residues. The CDR3 region is CASSYYPLANTEAFF. The CDR3 DNA follows: TGTGCCAGCAGTTACTACCCCCTGGCGAACACTGAAGCTTTCTTT.

In its sample, this clonotype was seen many times. The CDR3 sequence is CSARATGLNTEAFF. CDR3 sequence (DNA): TGCAGTGCTAGAGCGACAGGGTTAAACACTGAAGCTTTCTTT. V and J are TRBV20-1 and TRBJ1-1; 7 bases are a match to TRBD1. CDR1 and CDR2 from the germline V gene are DFQATT and SNEGSKA (reference sequence). The CDR3 totals 14 residues. The V segment lost 1 base and the J segment 2 bases; nucleotides outside the gene matches: 4.

This clonotype was counted many times. This rearrangement joins TRBV12-3 or TRBV12-4 to TRBJ1-5, with 9 bases fitting TRBD1. This CDR3 comprises 15 residues. The V and J ends lost 7 bases and 4 bases, in that order; junction bases with no gene match: 8. The CDR3 DNA reads as TGTGCCAGCAAACCGGGACAGGGTAAAAATCAGCCCCAGCATTTT. Its translation is CASKPGQGKNQPQHF.

A few counts support this clonotype. V and J are TRBV7-6 and TRBJ2-7, with D perhaps being TRBD1 or TRBD2 (5 bases each). The germline V gene has CDR1 SGHVS and CDR2 FNYEAQ. The length of the CDR3 is 17 residues. The germline V and J ends were trimmed by 2 bases and 1 base, with 18 bases remaining between them. As DNA, the CDR3 is TGTGCCAGCAGCTTATTATCTTCTGGGACCGCATCCTACGAGCAGTACTTC. Translating gives CASSLLSSGTASYEQYF.

V and J are TRBV11-2 and TRBJ2-7; D call uncertain. The germline gives CDR1 SGHAT, CDR2 FQNNGV. V lost 3 bases to trimming and J lost 3 bases, with 12 bases between them. The CDR3 has 14 amino acids. The CDR3 region is CASSFPADGYEQYF. CDR3 coding DNA: TGTGCCAGCAGCTTCCCCGCGGACGGCTACGAGCAGTACTTC.

J is TRBJ2-5 and V is TRBV12-3 or TRBV12-4; 7 nucleotides agree with TRBD1. This CDR3 has 15 residues. V lost 6 bases and J lost 5; bases outside the gene matches: 12. The CDR3 nucleotides read TGTGCCAGCAGATTTAGTACAGGGGAATACGAGACCCAGTACTTC. Translated: CASRFSTGEYETQYF.

This clonotype appeared a few times. V is TRBV5-6 and J is TRBJ1-5; no clear D gene. The CDR3 has 14 residues. Germline CDR1 reads SGHDT; CDR2 reads YYEEEE. V gave up 0 bases and J gave up 3 bases, with 7 bases separating them. The CDR3: CASSLGVNNQPQHF. The CDR3 DNA sequence: TGTGCCAGCAGCTTGGGGGTGAACAATCAGCCCCAGCATTTT.

This clonotype was seen many times. The chain joins TRBV7-8 to TRBJ1-1; the D gene is possibly TRBD1 (5 bases). Germline loops: CDR1 SGHVS, CDR2 FQNEAQ. V lost 7 bases to trimming and J lost 2 bases, with 11 bases between them. CDR3 length equals 13 residues. Written as DNA, the CDR3 is TGTGCCAGCAATAACAGGAGAAACACTGAAGCTTTCTTT. It translates to CASNNRRNTEAFF.

The chain has TRBV23-1 and TRBJ1-1; D not certain. TRBV23-1 is filed as an ORF, its function uncertain. The length of the CDR3 is 15 residues. The V and J ends lost 7 bases and 1 base respectively, with 16 bases between them. The CDR3 DNA follows: TGCGCCAGCACCCAGAGGTGGCCAAGGAACACTGAAGCTTTCTTT. It translates to CASTQRWPRNTEAFF.

This clonotype came up many times. V usage is TRBV7-9 and J usage is TRBJ2-3; TRBD1 is a possible D gene (6 bases). The CDR3 totals 12 residues. Trimming removed 6 bases from V and 5 bases from J, with 9 bases in between. Per germline, CDR1 SEHNR and CDR2 FQNEAQ (reference sequence). CDR3 residues: CASRGQRDTQYF. The CDR3 DNA reads as TGTGCCAGCAGAGGACAGCGAGATACGCAGTATTTT.

The chain carries TRBV6-5 and TRBJ1-5; 9 nucleotides line up with TRBD1. The CDR3 runs 19 residues. Trimming took 6 bases from V and 0 from J; bases not matched to a gene: 15. CDR1 and CDR2 (germline): MNHEY, SVGAGI. CDR3 nucleotides: TGTGCCAGCAGACGCAGCGGACAGGGGATGGCCTATAGCAATCAGCCCCAGCATTTT. Translation gives CASRRSGQGMAYSNQPQHF.

The chain recombines TRBV11-2 with TRBJ1-4, with D uncertain. CDR1 and CDR2 (germline): SGHAT, FQNNGV. The V end lost 2 bases, the J end lost 11 bases, and 21 bases lay between the germline ends. The CDR3 covers 16 residues. CDR3 protein: CASSLWQKGRGDKLFF. The CDR3 nucleotides read TGTGCCAGCAGCTTATGGCAGAAGGGCAGAGGTGATAAACTGTTTTTT. Variable domain in full (rest from reference TRBV11-2 and TRBJ1-4): EAGVAQSPRYKIIEKRQSVAFWCNPISGHATLYWYQQILGQGPKLLIQFQNNGVVDDSQLPKDRFSAERLKGVDSTLKIQPAKLEDSAVYLCASSLWQKGRGDKLFFGSGTQLSVL.

In DNA, the CDR3 is TGTGCCTGGACGGCGGGCTATGGCTACACCTTC. Protein product: CAWTAGYGYTF. This chain connects TRBV30 to TRBJ1-2; the D is unclear. The germline V and J ends were trimmed by 4 bases and 4 bases, with 7 bases remaining between them. Per the germline V gene, CDR1 is GTSNPN and CDR2 is SVGIG (reference sequence). This CDR3 has 11 residues.

This clonotype was observed once. The rearrangement links TRBV4-3 to TRBJ2-7; no reliable D call. Trimming cost V 1 base and J 5 bases, with 12 bases left between them. The CDR3 has 14 residues. Germline V CDR1 and CDR2: LGHNA, YSLEER. The CDR3: CASSQVSGAHEQYF. The CDR3 DNA follows: TGCGCCAGCAGCCAAGTATCCGGAGCCCACGAGCAGTACTTC.